This T cell receptor (beta chain) stems from a study of cytomegalovirus exposure and HLA in healthy donors. This CDR3 is 16 amino acids long. J was trimmed by 2 bases and V by 0 bases; bases with no gene match: 4. Germline values: CDR1 MGHRA, CDR2 YSYEKL. Amplification used 60 Vbeta primers and 13 Jbeta primers. TCRdb keeps only in-frame clones here, not all; method: immunoSEQ multiplex PCR. The sample carries 76,000 or so clones, about 69% recorded once. This sequence joins TRBV4-1 and TRBJ2-7, with 10 bases lining up with TRBD1. Material for sequencing was PBMCs. This sequence was found in a woman in her forties in good health and CMV-seropositive. CDR3 in DNA: TGCGCCAGCAGCCAAGATAGGACAGGGGGGGCCTACGAGCAGTACTTC. This gives the protein CASSQDRTGGAYEQYF.